The rows below give T cell receptor beta chains drawn from one sample of a study of blood T cell repertoires in COVID-19. Here immunoSEQ multiplex PCR was the method, and the copy in TCRdb shows in-frame clones only, minus some. The sample shows around 250,000 clones, 84% of them seen only once. Sequences were obtained from peripheral blood. These receptors were taken from a woman aged 40 to 55 who had recovered from COVID-19. Each CDR3 is given with its conserved first and last residue. A D gene is named only where the DNA matches it firmly. Clone size is not always given. Where it is, it says once, few, many or a class for expanded clones.

D gene,clone size,V gene,J gene,CDR3 protein,CDR3 DNA
NA,NA,TRBV7-9,TRBJ1-4,CASSSGWQAGGEKLFF,TGTGCCAGCAGCTCAGGGTGGCAGGCCGGGGGTGAAAAACTGTTTTTT
TRBD2,NA,TRBV30,TRBJ2-3,CAWTAGVDTQYF,TGTGCCTGGACGGCGGGGGTGGATACGCAGTATTTT
NA,NA,TRBV11-3,TRBJ1-6,CASSIRFSGESPLHF,TGTGCCAGCAGCATTAGATTTTCAGGTGAATCACCCCTCCACTTT
TRBD1,NA,TRBV7-9,TRBJ1-5,CASSPGGTFNQPQHF,TGTGCCAGCAGCCCAGGGGGGACCTTCAATCAGCCCCAGCATTTT
TRBD2,NA,TRBV7-8,TRBJ2-1,CASSLVGGTAGNEQFF,TGTGCCAGCAGCTTAGTCGGGGGGACTGCGGGGAATGAGCAGTTCTTC
TRBD1,NA,TRBV6-5,TRBJ2-7,CASSPDRGFYEQYF,TGTGCCAGCAGCCCCGACAGGGGGTTCTACGAGCAGTACTTC
NA,NA,TRBV5-1,TRBJ1-2,CASSLQGLDYGYTF,TGCGCCAGCAGCTTGCAGGGACTCGACTATGGCTACACCTTC
NA,NA,TRBV19,TRBJ1-2,CASSIRTDGYTF,TGTGCCAGTAGTATCCGGACAGATGGCTACACCTTC
NA,NA,TRBV13,TRBJ1-3,CASSPGFDSGNTIYF,TGTGCCAGCAGCCCCGGGTTCGATTCTGGAAACACCATATATTTT
NA,NA,TRBV19,TRBJ2-7,CASSIAGFSYEQYF,TGTGCCAGTAGTATTGCGGGGTTCTCCTACGAGCAGTACTTC
NA,NA,TRBV19,TRBJ2-2,CASSRVPGELFF,TGTGCCAGTAGCAGGGTCCCCGGGGAGCTGTTTTTT
TRBD2,NA,TRBV5-1,TRBJ2-1,CASSMTSGDDEQFF,TGCGCCAGCAGCATGACTAGCGGGGATGATGAGCAGTTCTTC
NA,NA,TRBV7-9,TRBJ2-1,CASSSRSLEQFF,TGTGCCAGCAGCTCTAGGTCGCTTGAGCAGTTCTTC
TRBD1,few,TRBV30,TRBJ1-3,CAWGTGRSGNTIYF,TGTGCCTGGGGGACAGGGCGCTCTGGAAACACCATATATTTT
TRBD1,NA,TRBV5-4,TRBJ2-5,CASSLIGQGGETQYF,TGTGCCAGCAGCTTGATAGGACAGGGAGGAGAGACCCAGTACTTC
NA,NA,TRBV7-3,TRBJ2-3,CASSLWGADTQYF,TGTGCCAGCAGCTTATGGGGGGCAGATACGCAGTATTTT
TRBD1,NA,TRBV19,TRBJ2-5,CASSPWTGQETQYF,TGTGCCAGTAGTCCCTGGACAGGACAAGAGACCCAGTACTTC
NA,NA,TRBV5-6,TRBJ1-1,CASSFAGSTEAFF,TGTGCCAGCAGCTTCGCGGGCTCCACTGAAGCTTTCTTT
NA,NA,TRBV4-1,TRBJ2-7,CASSQDPPLRLHEQYF,TGCGCCAGCAGCCAAGACCCTCCTCTAAGACTACACGAGCAGTACTTC
NA,NA,TRBV6-5,TRBJ2-3,CASSYDSARTTDTQYF,TGTGCCAGCAGTTACGATAGCGCTCGGACGACAGATACGCAGTATTTT
NA,few,TRBV28,TRBJ1-5,CASTPGWGGGNF,NA
TRBD2,NA,TRBV5-1,TRBJ2-7,CASSPGGDTSYEQYF,TGCGCCAGCAGCCCCGGGGGGGACACTTCCTACGAGCAGTACTTC
TRBD1,NA,TRBV24-1,TRBJ2-7,CATSVQPGGEQYF,TGTGCCACCAGTGTTCAACCAGGGGGCGAGCAGTACTTC
NA,NA,TRBV12-3/TRBV12-4,TRBJ2-5,CASSLGGVQTQYF,TGTGCCAGCAGTTTAGGCGGGGTGCAGACCCAGTACTTC
TRBD2,NA,TRBV30,TRBJ2-3,CACSGLAGNTQYF,TGTGCCTGCTCGGGACTAGCCGGGAATACGCAGTATTTT
NA,NA,TRBV18,TRBJ2-6,CASSPPKGDNGANVLTF,TGTGCCAGCTCACCACCGAAGGGGGACAACGGGGCCAACGTCCTGACTTTC
TRBD2,NA,TRBV7-9,TRBJ2-2,CASSSLRLAGESTGELFF,TGTGCCAGCAGCTCGCTCCGACTAGCGGGGGAGTCCACCGGGGAGCTGTTTTTT
TRBD2,once,TRBV6-2/TRBV6-3,TRBJ2-1,CASSNRLANEQFF,TGTGCCAGCAGTAACCGACTAGCTAATGAGCAGTTCTTC
NA,NA,TRBV2,TRBJ2-3,CASSRDSGDTQYF,TGTGCCAGCAGTAGGGACTCGGGCGATACGCAGTATTTT